A single sample gave rise to the 21 T cell receptor beta chains below, sequenced in a study of blood T cell repertoires in COVID-19. The assay was immunoSEQ multiplex PCR, and TCRdb's table has in-frame clones only and misses some. Of about 78,000 clones listed, more than 70% are singletons. The sample consisted of peripheral blood. These receptors were collected from a man between 65 and 79 years old with active or convalescent COVID-19.

This clone was seen only a few times. This chain links TRBV18 with TRBJ1-1; TRBD1 agrees at 7 bases. The CDR3 is made up of 12 amino acids. CDR1 is KGHSH and CDR2 is LQKENI in the germline V gene. Trimming cost V 4 bases and J 11 bases; bases outside gene matches: 7. The DNA of the CDR3 is TGTGCCAGCTCACTTGACAGGGAAGTGGCTTTCTTT. Encoded protein: CASSLDREVAFF.

The chain uses TRBV10-3 and TRBJ2-1; 15 nucleotides match TRBD2. Trimming took 4 bases from V and 0 from J; bases not matched to a gene: 7. The germline V gene encodes CDR1 ENHRY and CDR2 SYGVKD. This CDR3 contains 19 residues. CDR3 sequence reads: CAISGTSGGAQSSYNEQFF. CDR3 bases: TGTGCCATCAGTGGGACTAGCGGGGGGGCCCAAAGCTCCTACAATGAGCAGTTCTTC.

This rearrangement joins TRBV5-1 to TRBJ2-6, with D perhaps TRBD2 (6 bases). CDR3 length: 15 amino acids. Trimming shortened V by 0 bases and J by 3 bases, and 7 bases separated the two germline ends. Germline V gives CDR1 SGHRS, CDR2 YFSETQ. The CDR3, as DNA: TGCGCCAGCAGCTTGGAGGGAGGTGGGGCCAACGTCCTGACTTTC. This codes for CASSLEGGGANVLTF. The whole variable domain, remainder taken from reference TRBV5-1 and TRBJ2-6, is KAGVTQTPRYLIKTRGQQVTLSCSPISGHRSVSWYQQTPGQGLQFLFEYFSETQRNKGNFPGRFSGRQFSNSRSEMNVSTLELGDSALYLCASSLEGGGANVLTFGAGSRLTVL.

The count of this clone is one. At one end, the junction sequence differs from germline, possibly due to a read error. The rearrangement links TRBV6-5 to TRBJ2-2, with D uncertain. Looked up from germline, CDR1 is MNHEY and CDR2 is SVGAGI. This CDR3 has 12 residues. The CDR3 protein is CVSQENTGELFF. The CDR3 bases are TGTGTCAGCCAGGAGAACACCGGGGAGCTGTTTTTT.

The V call is TRBV27, the J call TRBJ1-2; TRBD1 is a possible D gene (5 bases). The CDR3 runs 15 residues. V lost 5 bases, J lost 10 bases, and 23 bases lay in between. Germline V gene data show CDR1 as MNHEY and CDR2 as SMNVEV (reference sequence). CDR3 region: CASSPTFGQGWNYTF. The CDR3 DNA follows: TGTGCCAGCAGTCCCACCTTCGGACAAGGTTGGAACTACACCTTC.

The rearrangement joins TRBV5-1 to TRBJ2-1; D is undetermined. The V end was cut by 0 bases, the J end by 1 base, with 5 bases between. Germline CDR1 SGHRS, CDR2 YFSETQ. The CDR3 contains 14 residues. CDR3 protein: CASSLDSSYNEQFF. For the CDR3, the DNA is TGCGCCAGCAGCTTGGATAGTTCCTACAATGAGCAGTTCTTC.

This clone appeared many times. This chain links TRBV5-6 with TRBJ1-2; 10 bases fit TRBD1. The CDR3 spans 16 residues. Looked up from germline, CDR1 is SGHDT and CDR2 is YYEEEE. Losses at the gene ends were 4 bases for V and 1 base for J; bases not matched to a gene: 7. Here the CDR3 reads CASSPGTGDINYGYTF. In DNA form, the CDR3 reads TGTGCCAGCAGCCCCGGGACAGGGGATATTAACTATGGCTACACCTTC.

The chain links TRBV27 to TRBJ1-1; tentatively, D is TRBD1 (6 bases). In germline, CDR1 is MNHEY, CDR2 SMNVEV (reference sequence). CDR3 length: 15 amino acids. Trimming shortened V by 7 bases and J by 2 bases, and 17 bases separated the two germline ends. CDR3 in amino acids: CASTLSPGGNTEAFF. In nucleotides, the CDR3 is TGTGCCAGCACTCTCTCACCGGGGGGCAACACTGAAGCTTTCTTT.

V and J are TRBV29-1 and TRBJ2-7; D is undetermined. V lost 8 bases and J lost 6, with 14 bases in between. CDR1 and CDR2 from the germline V gene are SQVTM and ANQGSEA. CDR3 length: 11 residues. The CDR3: CSLTVGGEQYF. The CDR3 DNA reads TGCAGCCTGACTGTGGGTGGCGAGCAGTACTTC.

The chain couples TRBV5-4 to TRBJ2-1; 12 nucleotides match TRBD2. The CDR3 has 17 residues. V shed 4 bases and J 5 bases; nucleotides not matched to a gene: 10. CDR1 and CDR2 (germline): SGHNT, YYREEE (reference sequence). CDR3 sequence reads: CASSPGGLAGGNNEQFF. In DNA form, the CDR3 reads TGTGCCAGCAGCCCCGGCGGGCTAGCGGGGGGGAACAATGAGCAGTTCTTC.

The genes are TRBV21-1 and TRBJ2-1; TRBD2 is the table's D call and was not checked against the DNA. TRBV21-1 constitutes a pseudogene. The CDR3 contains 17 residues. CDR3 DNA: TGTGCCAGCAGCAAAAAACATATGGTAGCGGGGGGCTGTAAGCAGTTCTTC. Its protein product is CASSKKHMVAGGCKQFF.

The table lists this clone with a few counts. V gene TRBV19 combines with J gene TRBJ1-1, with TRBD1 matching 8 bases. The ends lost 5 bases at V and 7 bases at J; junction bases unmatched: 6. The CDR3 loop spans 13 amino acids. CDR1 and CDR2 (germline): LNHDA, SQIVND (reference sequence). The CDR3 protein is CASSPDRGGEAFF. The CDR3 nucleotides are TGTGCCAGTAGTCCCGACAGGGGAGGTGAAGCTTTCTTT.

This chain joins TRBV5-1 and TRBJ1-6, with a weak D call TRBD1 (6 bases). Between the trimmed V and J ends, which lost 10 bases and 11 bases, there was a span of 25 bases. Germline V gene sequence: CDR1 SGHRS, CDR2 YFSETQ. The CDR3 has 15 residues. The CDR3 coding sequence is TGCGCCCGCCGCTGGGGGGGCGGGGGCCCGGCACCCCTCCACTTT. It codes for CARRWGGGGPAPLHF.

This chain connects TRBV5-4 to TRBJ2-6; D gene uncertain. CDR3 length: 16 amino acids. Germline V CDR1 and CDR2: SGHNT, YYREEE (reference sequence). V was shortened by 4 bases and J by 4 bases, with 15 bases between the two germline ends. The CDR3 region has the DNA TGTGCCAGCAGCAGTGGTAGTACGCGCGGGGCCAACGTCCTGACTTTC. It yields the protein CASSSGSTRGANVLTF.

J is TRBJ1-1 and V is TRBV6-5; D ambiguous. This CDR3 region has 14 residues. Germline V lookup: CDR1 MNHEY, CDR2 SVGAGI. Trimming cost V 6 bases and J 3 bases, with 14 bases left between them. CDR3 protein: CASSPPGWDTEAFF. The CDR3 bases are TGTGCCAGCAGCCCCCCCGGGTGGGACACTGAAGCTTTCTTT.

This chain uses TRBV5-1 with TRBJ1-1; perhaps TRBD1 as D (6 bases). The CDR3 sequence is 14 residues long. Trimming took 4 bases from V and 4 from J, leaving 14 bases between them. The germline V gene has CDR1 SGHRS and CDR2 YFSETQ. The CDR3 sequence: CASSLGGASTEAFF. In DNA form, the CDR3 reads TGCGCCAGCAGCCTTGGGGGGGCGAGCACTGAAGCTTTCTTT.

V is TRBV2 and J is TRBJ2-1; TRBD2 aligns across 8 bases. This CDR3 has 15 amino acids. V lost 3 bases to trimming and J lost 7 bases; unmatched junction nucleotides: 8. CDR1 SNHLY and CDR2 FYNNEI come from the germline V gene. The CDR3 is CASSEASGRGNEQFF. CDR3 coding DNA: TGTGCCAGCAGTGAGGCTAGCGGGCGGGGAAATGAGCAGTTCTTC.

This clone showed up just once. CDR3 region: CASSLNPASGSRGTDTQYF. The CDR3 nucleotides read TGTGCCAGCAGCTTAAACCCCGCTAGCGGGAGTAGAGGCACAGATACGCAGTATTTT. The chain employs TRBV7-3 and TRBJ2-3; TRBD2 matches at 10 bases. The germline V gene has CDR1 SGHTA and CDR2 FQGTGA. V was clipped by 1 base and J by 1 base; unmatched bases: 11. This CDR3 spans 19 amino acids.

This clone showed up just once. This sequence joins TRBV30 and TRBJ1-3, with D unclear. V was clipped by 5 bases and J by 1 base, with 15 bases between them. Per the germline V gene, CDR1 is GTSNPN and CDR2 is SVGIG (reference sequence). The CDR3 is 15 residues long. The CDR3: CAWGVVGGSGNTIYF. The CDR3 nucleotides read TGTGCCTGGGGGGTTGTTGGAGGGTCTGGAAACACCATATATTTT. The full variable domain, with the rest looked up from reference TRBV30 and TRBJ1-3, is SQTIHQWPATLVQPVGSPLSLECTVEGTSNPNLYWYRQAAGRGLQLLFYSVGIGQISSEVPQNLSASRPQDRQFILSSKKLLLSDSGFYLCAWGVVGGSGNTIYFGEGSWLTVV.

The chain links TRBV6-5 to TRBJ2-3; 7 bases line up with TRBD2. V trimming: 8 bases; J trimming: 2 bases; junction bases outside the gene matches: 7. The CDR3 is 14 amino acids. Germline V gives CDR1 MNHEY, CDR2 SVGAGI. In DNA, the CDR3 is TGTGCCAGCTCACAGACTAGCCTCACAGATACGCAGTATTTT. This encodes CASSQTSLTDTQYF.

This clone was seen a single time. V is TRBV30 and J is TRBJ1-5; unclear D gene. Germline CDR1 reads GTSNPN; CDR2 reads SVGIG (reference sequence). With 2 bases removed from V and 0 bases from J, the gap between germline ends came to 14 bases. CDR3 length: 16 amino acids. CDR3 sequence reads: CAWSPRTSHSNQPQHF. Here the CDR3 DNA reads TGTGCCTGGAGTCCTCGGACTAGTCATAGCAATCAGCCCCAGCATTTT.